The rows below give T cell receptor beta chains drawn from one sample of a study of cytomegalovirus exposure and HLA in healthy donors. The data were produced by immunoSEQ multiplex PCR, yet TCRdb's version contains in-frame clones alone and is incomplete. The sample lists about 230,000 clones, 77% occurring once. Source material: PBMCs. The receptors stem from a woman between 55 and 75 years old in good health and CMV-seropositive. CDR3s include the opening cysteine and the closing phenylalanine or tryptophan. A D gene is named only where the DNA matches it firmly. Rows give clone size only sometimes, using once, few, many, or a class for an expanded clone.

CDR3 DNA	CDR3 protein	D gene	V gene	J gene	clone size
TGTGCCAGCTCACGGGACAGGGGGGGGACTGAAGCTTTCTTT	CASSRDRGGTEAFF	TRBD1	TRBV18	TRBJ1-1	-
TGTGCCTGCGGACAGTACCTCTCTGGAAACACCATATATTTT	CACGQYLSGNTIYF	-	TRBV19	TRBJ1-3	-
TGTGCCAGCAGCTTGGGACTAGCGGTCTTCTACGAGCAGTACTTC	CASSLGLAVFYEQYF	TRBD2	TRBV5-4	TRBJ2-7	-
TGTGCCAGCAGCCTAAGGACAGGGAGGGGAAACACCATATATTTT	CASSLRTGRGNTIYF	TRBD1	TRBV5-6	TRBJ1-3	few
TGTGCCACCAGCAGAGTAGGACAGGGGGCTAGAGGCTACACCTTC	CATSRVGQGARGYTF	TRBD1	TRBV15	TRBJ1-2	few
TGTGCCAGCAGAACAGGGGGCAGCTCCTACGAGCAGTACTTC	CASRTGGSSYEQYF	TRBD1	TRBV7-2	TRBJ2-7	-
TGTGCCAGCAGCTTAGTTCTAGCGGGGGGCATTTCCACAGATACGCAGTATTTT	CASSLVLAGGISTDTQYF	TRBD2	TRBV7-2	TRBJ2-3	-
TGTGCCAGCAGCCTGACAGGGCCGAACACTGAAGCTTTCTTT	CASSLTGPNTEAFF	TRBD1	TRBV7-3	TRBJ1-1	once
TGCAGTGCTAGGCGTTTCGGGGAGCTGTTTTTT	CSARRFGELFF	-	TRBV20-1	TRBJ2-2	-
TGTGCCTGGCAACCCGACACGTATAATTCACCCCTCCACTTT	CAWQPDTYNSPLHF	-	TRBV30	TRBJ1-6	-
TGTGCCAGCAGATTGCGGGAGACAGGGGGTGGCTACACCTTC	CASRLRETGGGYTF	TRBD1	TRBV27	TRBJ1-2	-
TGTGCCAGCACTGCGGGAGTCAGGAGGAATGAGCAGTTCTTC	CASTAGVRRNEQFF	TRBD2	TRBV6-5	TRBJ2-1	few
TGTGCCTGGAGTGTCGGACAGGGCGCCGAGCAGTACTTC	CAWSVGQGAEQYF	TRBD1	TRBV30	TRBJ2-7	-
TGCGCCAGCAGCTACCAGGCAAATGAGCAGTTCTTC	CASSYQANEQFF	-	TRBV5-1	TRBJ2-1	-